This T cell receptor (beta chain) was profiled in a study of blood T cell repertoires in COVID-19. In the study overall: Material from acute and convalescent COVID-19 was sourced from the United States, Italy and Spain. The analysed material was cDNA or gDNA that came from T cells, B-cell-depleted T cells, or PBMCs.

The CDR3 spans 15 residues. Trimming removed 0 bases from V and 6 bases from J; junction bases left unmatched: 7. Germline CDR1 SGHRS, CDR2 YFSETQ. Original methodology: Reference gene primer amplification in the assay estimated nucleated cell counts. Assay: immunoSEQ multiplex PCR; the TCRdb copy retains only in-frame clones and omits some. V and J calls and clone size are given by that table; D and trimming were obtained from the DNA. The profile shows about 54,000 clones, just over 90% of them singletons. Sequencing input: peripheral blood. The source of this sequence is a woman aged 40-49 years with active COVID-19. The V and J genes are TRBV5-1 and TRBJ2-3; TRBD2 matches at 7 bases. In nucleotides, the CDR3 is TGCGCCAGCAGCTTGGGTCTGGGAGGGGTTGATACGCAGTATTTT. This translates into CASSLGLGGVDTQYF.